Sequencing of this T cell receptor beta chain was carried out in a study of vaccination and CD4 T cells after COVID-19. Treatment described: approximately 11-day PBMC culture with coronavirus spike peptide pools or control peptides (ViraFEST assay). CD4+ T cells that had been cultured provided DNA sequenced with the Oncomine TCR Beta short-read assay. TCRdb called the PCR reads again in MiXCR, with one record for every CDR3 protein. The sample has more than 7,500 distinct CDR3 sequences; 55% to 65% are singletons. CDR1 is MNHNS and CDR2 is SASEGT in the germline V gene. The CDR3 spans 16 residues. Trimming took 6 bases from V and 1 from J, leaving 16 bases between them. A word on this clonotype: The antigen is unknown.

Sequenced input: CD4+ T cells from blood, cultured in vitro. J is TRBJ2-1 and V is TRBV6-1; weak D call: TRBD2 (5 bases). The TCR originated in a human donor who had recovered from COVID-19. The CDR3: CASRGSQAGSYNEQFF. In DNA, the CDR3 is TGTGCCAGCAGAGGAAGCCAGGCGGGTTCCTACAATGAGCAGTTCTTC.